This T cell receptor beta chain was documented in a study of T-cell memory formation after mild COVID-19 (dated by TCRdb to the early 2020s). The study in broad terms: TCR sequence clusters from the two donors were largely donor specific. In a couple of donors, T-cell clones that expanded and contracted after mild COVID-19 were tracked by sequencing TCRalpha and TCRbeta repertoires over time. The cohort comprised two young, previously healthy adult volunteers, one female and one male. The full study reports these points: From day 15 to 85, contracting clones showed balanced CD4/CD8 phenotypes, whereas a second wave of clones that expanded from day 15 to 37 leaned towards CD4+. Only a couple of mild cases were covered by the study, and larger cohorts that include severe cases with pre-infection samples were considered necessary. Some responding clones were found in pre-infection memory, which suggests that pre-existing cross-reactive memory T cells took part in the SARS-CoV-2 response. SARS-CoV-2 specificity was not confirmed for the second-wave clones peaking on day 37. Contracting CD4+ clones turned up mainly in the CM and EM memory subsets, whereas EMRA was where CD8+ clones were enriched.

CDR1 and CDR2, looked up from the germline V gene, are SGHAT and FQNNGV. The CDR3 numbers 14 residues from cysteine through phenylalanine. Just the 42-base CDR3 DNA is kept, in frame starting at base 1. The junction shows trimming of 3 bases on V and 7 bases on J, plus 13 bases between the germline ends. This clonotype was seen a handful of times. What this receptor recognizes is not known. No base quality information exists; no much larger clone differs at one position. Ficoll-Paque density gradient centrifugation was used to isolate PBMCs. Sequencing was performed on an Illumina NovaSeq 6000. Using 5'RACE with constant-segment primers, TCRalpha and TCRbeta cDNA libraries were constructed, with sample barcodes and unique molecular identifiers added in the process. RNA was extracted from every sample with Trizol reagent. Libraries were amplified in two PCR steps, with a second sample barcode and Illumina TruSeq adapters added in the second step. The libraries were sequenced on an Illumina NovaSeq using 2 x 150 bp paired-end reads. The authors' analysis ran thus. The reads were demultiplexed and collapsed into UMI-guided consensus sequences using migec v1.2.7. Using mixcr v2.1.11, the UMI consensuses were aligned to TRA and TRB V and J templates and assembled into clonotypes. A clonotype was counted as expanded or contracted only when both edgeR and NoisET called the clonotype significant, with the noise models trained on biological replicates. For edgeR calls, the cutoffs were a false discovery rate-adjusted p below 0.01 and a log2 fold-change threshold of 1. As an exploratory analysis of dynamics, max-normalized trajectories of the 1000 most abundant clonotypes were examined with PCA combined with hierarchical clustering. Separately sequenced CD4+ and CD8+ repertoires were used to assign the CD4 or CD8 phenotype of responding clones. TCRdb ran its own pipeline on the public reads, namely fastp trimming at Q25 and MiXCR clone calling, and kept in-frame beta chains. CDR3 protein duplicates are merged, each entry listing the most common genes and DNA. Clone size and V and J calls follow TCRdb, not the original study. For this sample the table gives 500,000 to 550,000 distinct CDR3 sequences, of which about a fifth were detected only once. The top ten hold around 12% of the sample.

This receptor chain uses TRBV11-2 and TRBJ1-3; no confident D gene assignment can be made. The specimen sequenced was PBMCs or a T cell subset sorted from them (not recorded which). The receptor was derived from an adult woman who had mild COVID-19 (a few samples of this study predate the infection). The sample titles of this study are shuffled in the database, so cell type and time point are left out; the donor was told from shared clones. The DNA sequence is given as TGTGCCAGCAGCTTTAGTGTTCGATCGAACACCATATATTTT. Translation gives CASSFSVRSNTIYF.